The entry that follows covers one T cell receptor beta chain sequence. Its antigen is still unknown. Trimming shortened V by 6 bases and J by 5 bases, and 16 bases separated the two germline ends. Germline V gives CDR1 MGHDK, CDR2 SYGVNS. The CDR3 has 14 amino acids. The TCR beta cDNA libraries contained unique molecular identifiers. TCRdb fed the PCR reads into MiXCR, producing one record per CDR3 protein. Of some 260,000 distinct CDR3 sequences in the sample, about 40% were seen once. The data were obtained in a study of post-analysis software for immune sequencing data. The study, taken as a whole, reports: There was significantly lower normalized Chao1 diversity in multiple sclerosis patients than in controls. Relative to controls, patients had five TRBV segments at higher frequency, with TRBV5-6, TRBV5-1 and TRBV20-1 among these.

Sample: blood. The genes are TRBV25-1 and TRBJ2-5; tentative D call: TRBD2 (6 bases). The source of this sequence is a girl aged 5-17 years with multiple sclerosis. CDR3 region: CASSARAGGETQYF. The CDR3 bases are TGTGCCAGCAGCGCCCGGGCAGGAGGGGAGACCCAGTACTTC.